The clone carrying this TCR beta chain appeared a single time. Antigen: not known. Time point reported: week 5, during vaccination. Each vaccine dose was 300 ug of mutant IDH1 20-mer peptide, with topical imiquimod. Some clones are missing from TCRdb's copy, which holds only in-frame ones; the method was immunoSEQ multiplex PCR. The sample contains 30,000 to 40,000 clones, roughly 80% of which appear only once. V gave up 3 bases and J gave up 5 bases; unmatched junction bases: 8. CDR1 and CDR2 (germline): SGHRS, YFSETQ. The CDR3 runs to 15 residues. This entry belongs to a study of a mutant IDH1 vaccine in newly diagnosed glioma.

The sample here was PBMCs, taken from a glioma patient whose treatment included an IDH1 peptide vaccine. The chain links TRBV5-1 to TRBJ1-1; 9 bases align to TRBD1. This sequence originates from a man aged 25 to 45 with glioma. The CDR3 region is CASSWTGARETEAFF. CDR3 nucleotides: TGCGCCAGCAGCTGGACAGGGGCGAGAGAAACTGAAGCTTTCTTT.